This TCR beta chain appears in the sequencing data of a study of siplizumab effects on memory and regulatory T cells. The assay was immunoSEQ multiplex PCR, and TCRdb's table has in-frame clones only and misses some. The sample lists 100,000 or so clones; over 90% were seen once. This CDR3 contains 15 residues. In germline, CDR1 is MDHEN, CDR2 SYDVKM. The germline V and J ends were trimmed by 5 bases and 3 bases, with 15 bases remaining between them. Study observations and caveats: Siplizumab caused a significant drop in alloreactive sequences traceable to unstimulated CD4+ memory cells.

Turning to this clone: Its antigen is still unknown.

The chain has TRBV28 and TRBJ2-3; D not resolved. This clonotype was obtained from a human donor in good health. Material: non-Treg CD4+ T cells sorted from blood. The CDR3 region has the DNA TGTGCCAGCAGTCTCGTTTCAGTGGGGACAGATACGCAGTATTTT. This sequence encodes CASSLVSVGTDTQYF.